This T cell receptor beta chain came from a study of blood T cell repertoires in COVID-19. The CDR3 extends over 14 amino acids. Trimming shortened V by 2 bases and J by 10 bases, and 17 bases separated the two germline ends. Germline V gives CDR1 MNHEY, CDR2 SVGEGT. The repertoire was sequenced with immunoSEQ multiplex PCR; TCRdb's copy has only in-frame clones and lacks some. The table shows fewer than 250,000 clones, with about 88% occurring only once. The sequencing input was peripheral blood. V gene TRBV6-2 or TRBV6-3 combines with J gene TRBJ1-1; TRBD1 might be the D (5 bases). The TCR was taken from a man aged 40-49 years with acute or convalescent COVID-19. The CDR3 loop reads CASSYGAFGGGAFF. Written as DNA, the CDR3 is TGTGCCAGCAGTTACGGGGCTTTTGGGGGGGGAGCTTTCTTT.